This TCR beta chain is from a study of T cell changes during pregnancy in multiple sclerosis. TCRdb's copy holds only in-frame clones and misses some; the assay was immunoSEQ multiplex PCR. In the table there are 84,000 or so clones, 94% of which are singletons. This receptor was taken from a female donor with multiple sclerosis, enrolled in a pregnancy study. This sample comprised peripheral blood, obtained in the third trimester of pregnancy.

The CDR3 DNA follows: TGTGCCAGCAGCCCTAAGAGGGAACGGGGAAACACCATATATTTT. Its translation: CASSPKRERGNTIYF. The chain links TRBV14 to TRBJ1-3, with no clear D. The CDR3 extends over 15 amino acids. Trimming took off 4 bases at V and 4 bases at J, with 14 bases between the two ends. Germline loops: CDR1 SGHDN, CDR2 FVKESK.